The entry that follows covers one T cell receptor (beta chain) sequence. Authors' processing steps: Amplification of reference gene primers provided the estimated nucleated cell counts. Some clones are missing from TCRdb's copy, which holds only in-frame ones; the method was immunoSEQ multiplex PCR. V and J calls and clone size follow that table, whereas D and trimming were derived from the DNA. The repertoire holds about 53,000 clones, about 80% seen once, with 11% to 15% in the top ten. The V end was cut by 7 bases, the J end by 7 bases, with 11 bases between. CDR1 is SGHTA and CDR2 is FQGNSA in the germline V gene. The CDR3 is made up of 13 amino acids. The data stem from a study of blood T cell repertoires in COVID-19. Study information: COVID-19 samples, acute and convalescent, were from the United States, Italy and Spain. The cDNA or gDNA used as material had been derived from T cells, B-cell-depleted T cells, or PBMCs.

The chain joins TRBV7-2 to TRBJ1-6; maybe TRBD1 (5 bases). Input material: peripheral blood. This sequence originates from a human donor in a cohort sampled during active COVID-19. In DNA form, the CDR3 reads TGTGCCAGCAAGTTCGGGGGAAATTCACCCCTCCACTTT. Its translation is CASKFGGNSPLHF.